This T cell receptor beta chain was captured in a study of T-cell memory formation after mild COVID-19. Turning to the study itself: TCR clustering was largely donor specific.

This clonotype was observed a few times. Its antigen is unidentified. TCR alpha and TCR beta cDNA libraries carrying sample barcodes and UMIs came from 5'RACE with constant-segment primers. TCRdb re-called the 5' RACE reads through MiXCR, storing one row per CDR3 protein. The sample lists some 280,000 distinct CDR3 sequences; around 15% were seen once. Germline V gene sequence: CDR1 SEHNR, CDR2 FQNEAQ (reference sequence). Between the trimmed V and J ends, which lost 5 bases and 7 bases, there was a span of 9 bases. This CDR3 spans 12 amino acids. Study-level findings and limits: Certain responding clones were present in pre-infection memory, suggesting participation of cross-reactive memory.

The genes are TRBV7-9 and TRBJ2-1, with D hard to call. Sequenced sample: PBMCs or a T cell subset sorted from them (not recorded which). This TCR derives from a man younger than 35 who had mild COVID-19 (a few samples of this study predate the infection). Cell type and time point are not known. The CDR3 nucleotides read TGTGCCAGCAGCACCACACCGAATGAGCAGTTCTTC. Residues: CASSTTPNEQFF.